A selection of T cell receptor beta chains follows, all from one sample in a study of Ad26.COV2.S vaccination and SARS-CoV-2 variants. Libraries were prepared by immunoSEQ multiplex PCR; TCRdb keeps only in-frame clonotypes and omits some of them. Of approximately 360,000 clones listed, about four fifths were seen once; the top ten hold almost 7.5%. Here the sequenced sample was peripheral blood, taken in a trial of Ad26.COV2.S vaccine versus placebo. These receptors all stem from a person between 18 and 59 years old who received the Ad26.COV2.S COVID-19 vaccine or a placebo. CDR3s include the opening cysteine and the closing phenylalanine or tryptophan.

v_call: TRBV4-3
j_call: TRBJ2-6
cdr3_aa: CASSQDWRSGANVLTF

v_call: TRBV19
j_call: TRBJ1-4
cdr3_aa: CASNIRRGEKLFF

v_call: TRBV6-5
j_call: TRBJ2-1
cdr3_aa: CASSYSRDNEQFF

v_call: TRBV3-1/TRBV3-2
j_call: TRBJ1-2
cdr3_aa: CASSQVIVWGEKDYGYTF

v_call: TRBV7-2
j_call: TRBJ2-6
cdr3_aa: CASSLALGSGANVLTF

v_call: TRBV5-5
j_call: TRBJ2-7
cdr3_aa: CASSFPGGFYEQYF

v_call: TRBV29-1
j_call: TRBJ1-1
cdr3_aa: CSVVRPTEAFF

v_call: TRBV7-3
j_call: TRBJ2-1
cdr3_aa: CASSSPEIMDRNEQFF

v_call: TRBV5-1
j_call: TRBJ1-1
cdr3_aa: CASSLIGGDTEAFF

v_call: TRBV13
j_call: TRBJ2-7
cdr3_aa: CASSQGEGYEQYF

v_call: TRBV27
j_call: TRBJ1-1
cdr3_aa: CASSLNRRGVNTEAFF

v_call: TRBV6-5
j_call: TRBJ2-5
cdr3_aa: CASRGTVEESQYF

v_call: TRBV7-6
j_call: TRBJ2-7
cdr3_aa: CASSLDFLGRYEQYF

v_call: TRBV6-5
j_call: TRBJ1-2
cdr3_aa: CASRPPRGLGDGYTF

v_call: TRBV5-1
j_call: TRBJ2-7
cdr3_aa: CASGREDYEQYF

v_call: TRBV21-1
j_call: TRBJ2-6
cdr3_aa: CASRQGTHSGANVLTF

v_call: TRBV7-3
j_call: TRBJ2-6
cdr3_aa: CASSPASGANVLTF

v_call: TRBV6-5
j_call: TRBJ1-2
cdr3_aa: CATNEGVGYTF

v_call: TRBV7-3
j_call: TRBJ1-2
cdr3_aa: CASSFGQYYGYTF

v_call: TRBV20-1
j_call: TRBJ2-5
cdr3_aa: CSARKGGTQYF

v_call: TRBV4-3
j_call: TRBJ2-5
cdr3_aa: CASSQDLVGRQETQYF

v_call: TRBV6-5
j_call: TRBJ2-2
cdr3_aa: CASSYRSEGTGELFF

v_call: TRBV7-2
j_call: TRBJ1-5
cdr3_aa: CASTGGYNQPQHF

v_call: TRBV5-4
j_call: TRBJ1-1
cdr3_aa: CASSLGGGRPEAFF

v_call: TRBV7-9
j_call: TRBJ2-1
cdr3_aa: CASSSPGTSGDSSYNEQFF

v_call: TRBV4-1
j_call: TRBJ2-5
cdr3_aa: CASSPGRLAGVETQYF

v_call: TRBV5-1
j_call: TRBJ1-1
cdr3_aa: CASSLGGTKNTEAFF

v_call: TRBV5-1
j_call: TRBJ1-4
cdr3_aa: CASRDNRGSNEKLFF

v_call: TRBV4-1
j_call: TRBJ1-4
cdr3_aa: CASSQRKYATNEKLFF